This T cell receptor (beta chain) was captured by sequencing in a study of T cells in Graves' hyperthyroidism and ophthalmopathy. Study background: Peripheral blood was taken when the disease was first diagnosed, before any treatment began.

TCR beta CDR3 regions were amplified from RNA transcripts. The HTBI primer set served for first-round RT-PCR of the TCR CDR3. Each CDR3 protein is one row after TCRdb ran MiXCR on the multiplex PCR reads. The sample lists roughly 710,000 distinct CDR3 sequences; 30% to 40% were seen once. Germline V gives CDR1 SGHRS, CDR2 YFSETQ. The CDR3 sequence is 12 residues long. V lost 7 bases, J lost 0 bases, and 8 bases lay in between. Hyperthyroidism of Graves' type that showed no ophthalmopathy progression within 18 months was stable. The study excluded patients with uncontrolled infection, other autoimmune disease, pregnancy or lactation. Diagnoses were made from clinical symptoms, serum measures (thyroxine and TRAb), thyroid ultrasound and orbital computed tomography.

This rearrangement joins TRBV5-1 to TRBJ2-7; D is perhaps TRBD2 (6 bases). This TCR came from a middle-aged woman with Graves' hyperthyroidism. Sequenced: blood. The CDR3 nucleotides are TGCGCCAGCGGGGGGAGCTCCTACGAGCAGTACTTC. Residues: CASGGSSYEQYF.